This is a list of T cell receptor beta chains from one sample in a study of blood T cell repertoires in COVID-19. Here immunoSEQ multiplex PCR was the method, and the copy in TCRdb shows in-frame clones only, minus some. The table records fewer than 70,000 clones, about 82% of them present only once. What was sequenced was peripheral blood. The receptors come from a man in his forties or fifties with acute or convalescent COVID-19. The conserved cysteine and the conserved F or W are not part of the CDR3 here. The D gene is left open where the match is weak.

TRBD2 | TRBV7-2 | ASSPGTSRVTDTQY
TRBD1 | TRBV7-8 | ASSLMTGMDEKLF
TRBD1 | TRBV25-1 | ASSGADRGNSPLH
. | TRBV9 | ASSVDGSGGELF
TRBD2 | TRBV27 | ASSLLTSGGLYEQY
TRBD2 | TRBV4-2 | ASSQTAGTSWETQY
. | TRBV15 | ATRQDYNSPLH
TRBD1 | TRBV19 | ASSIGLSQTGVSYNEQF
TRBD1 | TRBV19 | ASRPGGSTDTQY
TRBD2 | TRBV4-1 | ASSQDSRLAIWSEQF
. | TRBV28 | ASSSGGVYGYT
. | TRBV29-1 | SALANTEAF
TRBD2 | TRBV29-1 | SVGQAGGRGWNEQF
TRBD1 | TRBV10-3 | AISEGTGGRDEQF
TRBD1 | TRBV9 | ASSVDRENTGELF
TRBD1 | TRBV12-5 | ASGLVRQGAKNGYT
TRBD1 | TRBV5-1 | ASSGGLDRRAYGYT
TRBD1 | TRBV5-1 | ASSLLTGGGDEQF
. | TRBV2 | AQTGPYNEQF
. | TRBV28 | ASSLYAGEIAEAF
. | TRBV19 | ASSTTTMPGANVLT
. | TRBV19 | ASSIDRQSEAF
. | TRBV5-1 | ASKRGGSDTQY
TRBD2 | TRBV6-5 | ATSEREAGANVLT
TRBD2 | TRBV5-4 | ASSLATSGGVDTDTQY
. | TRBV6-5 | ASSWGVSTEAF
TRBD1 | TRBV7-8 | ASSLDQAGNRGFQETQY
TRBD2 | TRBV19 | ATESLDGLAGGYGTQY
. | TRBV2 | ASVGRRVDTEAF
TRBD2 | TRBV18 | ASSRLAGVPSTDTQY
. | TRBV12-3/TRBV12-4 | ASSLAKGDGYT
TRBD2 | TRBV11-2 | ASSSLFGTRASNEQF
TRBD2 | TRBV7-3 | ASSLAGGIGELF
TRBD1 | TRBV19 | ASSRRDRVLAAQPQH
. | TRBV19 | ASSMSLGDNSPLH
. | TRBV6-2/TRBV6-3 | ASSYFAAGQETQY
. | TRBV28 | ASSPQDSYEQY
. | TRBV19 | ASRRGDYGYT
TRBD1 | TRBV6-5 | ASRRQGVDQPQH
. | TRBV5-1 | ASREGHTYEQY
TRBD1 | TRBV29-1 | SVVLDRDHGYT
TRBD2 | TRBV11-2 | ASSVSGGISTDTQY
TRBD1 | TRBV30 | AWSGDRERNTIY
. | TRBV28 | ASSRPPTESYNEQF
. | TRBV18 | ASSPAENYGYT
. | TRBV15 | ATSRDRGKKAYGYT
TRBD2 | TRBV24-1 | ATSGTGLAGNTDTQY
TRBD2 | TRBV10-1 | ASAGLAGKDTQY
TRBD2 | TRBV7-9 | ASTKGRGESDTQY
TRBD1 | TRBV5-1 | ASSRTGGADEQY
TRBD1 | TRBV12-5 | ASGLGTGWDEKLF
. | TRBV5-5 | ASSLEAGSEPQH
. | TRBV9 | ASSAYPKNTEAF
. | TRBV19 | ASSMGQGGGYT
. | TRBV5-6 | ASSLAQGGNTGELF
. | TRBV2 | ASTPSRQETQY